This T cell receptor beta chain originates from a study of blood T cell repertoires in COVID-19. Study details: Sources were T cells, B-cell-depleted T cells, or PBMCs; the material itself was cDNA or gDNA.

Seattle cases were enrolled at active infection and followed longitudinally. Here immunoSEQ multiplex PCR was the method, and the copy in TCRdb shows in-frame clones only, minus some. The sample lists about 370,000 clones; 70% to 90% were seen once. The CDR3 has 15 amino acids. Between the trimmed V and J ends, which lost 6 bases and 2 bases, there was a span of 16 bases. Germline V gene lookup returns CDR1 LNHDA and CDR2 SQIVND (reference sequence). The sample was peripheral blood. The chain couples TRBV19 to TRBJ1-2; possibly TRBD1 for D (5 bases). This clonotype originated in a woman aged 25-40 years with COVID-19, enrolled during active disease. Written as DNA, the CDR3 is TGTGCCAGTAGAGGGGAGGTGGTACCCAACTATGGCTACACCTTC. Protein sequence: CASRGEVVPNYGYTF.